What follows describes a single TCR beta chain. The data belong to a study of PD-1 blockade in classical Hodgkin lymphoma. Repertoires were generated with immunoSEQ multiplex PCR, while TCRdb's copy carries only in-frame clones and drops some. The table records 100,000 or so clones, over 75% of them present only once. The time point was: cycle 4 day 1 (C4D1), after less than 7 weeks of nivolumab. Each of the patients experienced relapse following autologous stem cell transplantation, and their brentuximab vedotin exposure differed. Germline V gene data show CDR1 as SGHVS and CDR2 as FNYEAQ. J lost 0 bases, V lost 1 base, and 4 bases had no gene match. The CDR3 has 16 amino acids.

The sequence came from a human donor with classical Hodgkin lymphoma. The J gene is TRBJ1-2, the V gene TRBV7-6; 8 nucleotides match TRBD1. The sequences come from peripheral blood mononuclear cells (PBMCs), collected before the fourth cycle of nivolumab. The CDR3 here is CASSLEAGGTNYGYTF. CDR3 DNA: TGTGCCAGCAGCTTAGAGGCAGGGGGCACTAACTATGGCTACACCTTC.